Shown below are 10 T cell receptor beta chains from a single sample sequenced in a study of human T cells and chemical hapten exposure. TCRdb redid the calling of the RACE reads with MiXCR, one entry per CDR3 protein. Among 85,000 or so distinct CDR3 sequences, under 14% were seen once, and the ten largest hold roughly 1.5%. The time point denotes: patch test 2, 6 weeks after DPC sensitization. Treatment in this sample: therapeutic diphenylcyclopropenone sensitization with weekly scalp DPC. The sample consisted of whole blood, taken in connection with sensitization to the hapten diphenylcyclopropenone (DPC). The receptors stem from a man aged 18 to 29 with alopecia areata. Some clones in this sample may be carry-over from other donors' samples.

The rearrangement joins TRBV11-1 to TRBJ1-2; D is uncertain. V was trimmed by 1 base and J by 5 bases, leaving 8 bases between them. The CDR3 extends over 13 amino acids. Germline lookup yields CDR1 SGHAT and CDR2 FQDESV (reference sequence). The CDR3 bases are TGTGCCAGCAGCTTAGGCGCAGGATATGGCTACACCTTC. Protein sequence: CASSLGAGYGYTF.

The rearrangement uses TRBV4-3 and TRBJ1-2; the D gene is possibly TRBD1 (6 bases). V lost 0 bases and J 7 bases, leaving 18 bases between the germline ends. CDR1 is LGHNA and CDR2 is YSLEER in the germline V gene. This CDR3 is built from 16 residues. This chain's CDR3 is CASSQDTVSGVSGYTF. CDR3 nucleotides: TGCGCCAGCAGCCAAGATACGGTGTCAGGGGTTAGTGGCTACACCTTC.

This clonotype was observed a few times. The chain couples TRBV18 to TRBJ2-1; D is unresolved. V dropped 0 bases and J dropped 8 bases, with 17 bases sitting between them. This CDR3 has 16 amino acids. Germline CDR1 reads KGHSH; CDR2 reads LQKENI. This CDR3 reads CASSPPDRSTWDEQFF. The CDR3 region has the DNA TGTGCCAGCTCACCACCCGACCGGAGCACTTGGGATGAGCAGTTCTTC.

Ten or more counts support this clonotype. V usage is TRBV28 and J usage is TRBJ2-5; tentative D call: TRBD2 (6 bases). The CDR3 sequence is 13 residues long. The V end was cut by 6 bases, the J end by 5 bases, with 13 bases between. CDR1 is MDHEN and CDR2 is SYDVKM in the germline V gene. For the CDR3, the DNA is TGTGCCAGCAGCTTCGGACTACACGAGACCCAGTACTTC. Its protein is CASSFGLHETQYF.

The chain is built from TRBV7-3 and TRBJ1-1, with 7 bases identical to TRBD1. The V and J ends lost 2 bases and 8 bases, in that order; junction bases with no gene match: 5. In germline, CDR1 is SGHTA, CDR2 FQGTGA. The CDR3 loop spans 13 amino acids. CDR3 coding DNA: TGTGCCAGCAGCTTATCTCTGACAGGGGAAGCTTTCTTT. This gives the protein CASSLSLTGEAFF.

This clonotype appeared many times. The V and J genes are TRBV19 and TRBJ2-7, with D perhaps TRBD1 (5 bases). The ends were cut back, 5 bases at V and 2 bases at J, with 10 bases in the middle. Germline V gene lookup returns CDR1 LNHDA and CDR2 SQIVND (reference sequence). The length of the CDR3 is 13 residues. The CDR3 sequence: CASSEQTAYEQYF. The CDR3 DNA reads TGTGCCAGTAGTGAGCAGACAGCCTACGAGCAGTACTTC.

Note on this clonotype: This may arise from a read error, as a much more abundant clone is one base away. J is TRBJ2-1 and V is TRBV12-3 or TRBV12-4; tentatively, D is TRBD2 (6 bases). This CDR3 has 15 residues. The chain's CDR3 is CASSFDGGALNDQFF. DNA for the CDR3: TGTGCCAGCAGTTTTGACGGAGGGGCCCTCAATGACCAGTTCTTC.

The chain carries TRBV6-2 or TRBV6-3 and TRBJ2-7; TRBD2 is a possible D gene (6 bases). V was clipped by 6 bases and J by 5 bases, with 14 bases between them. Germline assignment: CDR1 MNHEY and CDR2 SVGEGT. This CDR3 region has 13 residues. The CDR3 nucleotides are TGTGCCAGCAGATACGCGGAGGGGCACGAGCAGTACGTC. Translation: CASRYAEGHEQYV.

The gene calls are TRBV11-2 and TRBJ1-1; D is perhaps TRBD1 (5 bases). Looked up from germline, CDR1 is SGHAT and CDR2 is FQNNGV. This CDR3 spans 15 amino acids. Trimming shortened V by 1 base and J by 6 bases, and 15 bases separated the two germline ends. The CDR3 spells CASSLAPHRGAEAFF. CDR3 bases: TGTGCCAGCAGCTTAGCGCCCCACCGAGGGGCTGAAGCTTTCTTT.

This clonotype has a handful of counts. J is TRBJ2-1 and V is TRBV6-2 or TRBV6-3; 9 nucleotides align to TRBD1. The germline gives CDR1 MNHEY, CDR2 SVGEGT. The ends lost 6 bases at V and 6 bases at J; junction bases unmatched: 6. CDR3 size: 14 residues. CDR3 in DNA: TGTGCCAGCAGAACGGGACAGGGCACCAATGAGCAGTTCTTC. Translation gives CASRTGQGTNEQFF.